Each of the 2 T cell receptor beta chains below was sequenced from the same sample in a study of blood T cells in healthy people across ages. Sample-barcoded 5' priming and a J-beta primer mix drove a second PCR of roughly 7 to 11 cycles. One entry per CDR3 protein results from TCRdb running MiXCR on the 5' RACE reads. The sample yields about a million distinct CDR3 sequences, 51% seen once. Sequenced sample: blood. The origin of the receptors is a woman aged 55-70 years in good health.

The genes are TRBV4-1 and TRBJ2-4; TRBD1 matches 8 bases. Germline V gene lookup returns CDR1 MGHRA and CDR2 YSYEKL. This CDR3 region has 16 residues. Trimming at V came to 0 bases and at J to 2 bases, leaving 3 bases not matched to a gene. This CDR3 reads CASSQEPGGPKNIQYF. The CDR3 DNA follows: TGCGCCAGCAGCCAAGAGCCAGGGGGCCCCAAAAACATTCAGTACTTC.

The chain joins TRBV30 to TRBJ1-2, with TRBD1 matching 9 bases. This CDR3 has 14 residues. Trimming took 3 bases from V and 6 from J; bases not matched to a gene: 8. Germline V lookup: CDR1 GTSNPN, CDR2 SVGIG (reference sequence). CDR3: CAWSSGTGRDGYTF. The CDR3 DNA reads TGTGCCTGGAGCTCCGGGACAGGGAGGGATGGCTACACCTTC.